This TCR beta chain derives from a study of T cell responses to AZD1222 COVID-19 vaccine. Study outcomes and limitations: At 160-218 and 743-854, vaccine-associated CD4 TCRs were dominant, and they spanned spike. AZD1222 recipients seropositive at baseline numbered only five to seven. Mostly white British, mostly female donors; authors suggested clonal diversity may be underestimated.

This clone was observed a handful of times. Its antigen is as yet unknown. CDR1 and CDR2 from the germline V gene are SNHLY and FYNNEI. The CDR3 is 15 amino acids. The ends were cut back, 4 bases at V and 3 bases at J, with 15 bases in the middle. Sequenced by immunoSEQ multiplex PCR; TCRdb stores in-frame clones only, minus some. This table has roughly 81,000 clones, approximately 83% appearing once. This chain joins TRBV2 and TRBJ1-1; no clear D gene. This material consisted of peripheral blood, taken on day 0 of AZD1222 vaccination. This sequence originates from an adult in good health. The CDR3: CASSGLPFYDTEAFF. CDR3 sequence (DNA): TGTGCCAGCAGTGGATTGCCCTTTTACGACACTGAAGCTTTCTTT.